This paragraph covers one TCR beta chain sequence. Its antigen remains unknown. This entry is derived from a study of shared clonotypes between healthy human individuals. Study observations and caveats: Estimated richness values were generally larger in naive subsets than in memory subsets. Between a handful of donors, naive CD4 clonotypes were shared at a level of around 4.9%.

Those who donated were healthy HIV-negative adults, with no recent acute infections or vaccinations reported. The method was immunoSEQ multiplex PCR; TCRdb's version includes in-frame clones alone and lacks a portion of them. The sample records about 2.4 million clones, about 92% being singletons. This receptor was identified in a man between 18 and 29 years old in good health. Material for sequencing was naive CD4+ T cells sorted from blood. Described subset: CD45RA+ positively selected.

The CDR3 here is CASSQTGVRGYTF. The CDR3 bases are TGTGCCAGCAGCCAAACAGGGGTACGGGGCTACACCTTC. J is TRBJ1-2 and V is TRBV6-7; 7 bases map to TRBD1. TRBV6-7 is an ORF; its function is uncertain. The V segment lost 6 bases and the J segment 8 bases; nucleotides outside the gene matches: 9. The length of the CDR3 is 13 residues.